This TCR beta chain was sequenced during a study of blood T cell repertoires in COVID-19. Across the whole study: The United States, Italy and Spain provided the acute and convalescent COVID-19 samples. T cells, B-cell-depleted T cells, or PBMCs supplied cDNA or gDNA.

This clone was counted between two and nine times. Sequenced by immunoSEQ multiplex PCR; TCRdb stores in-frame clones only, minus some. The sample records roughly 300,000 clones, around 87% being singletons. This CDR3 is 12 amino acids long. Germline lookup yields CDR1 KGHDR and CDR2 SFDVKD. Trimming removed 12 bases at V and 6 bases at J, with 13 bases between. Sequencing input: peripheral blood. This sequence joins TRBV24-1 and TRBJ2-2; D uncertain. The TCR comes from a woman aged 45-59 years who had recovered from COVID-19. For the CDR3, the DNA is TGTGCCGCTCAGGATCCCTCCGGGGAGCTGTTTTTT. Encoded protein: CAAQDPSGELFF.